This T cell receptor (beta chain) was identified in a study of T cell responses to AZD1222 COVID-19 vaccine. For the study at large: Second doses at about 4 or about 12 weeks were pooled.

This CDR3 is built from 16 residues. The V gene lost 1 base and the J gene lost 2 bases, with 13 bases spanning the gap. In germline, CDR1 is SGHRS, CDR2 YFSETQ. About this clone: Its target is unknown.

Overall study results and limits: The donor group comprised mostly white British people and more females; the analysis possibly underestimated clonal diversity. Among spike-specific TCRs, nearly half reportedly target unmutated variant regions. Vaccination with two AZD1222 doses was followed by a rise in Spike-specific TCR breadth and depth.

The protocol was immunoSEQ multiplex PCR, while the TCRdb copy is restricted to in-frame clones and leaves out a portion. Here the sample spans around 180,000 clones, about 92% being singletons. The chain employs TRBV5-1 and TRBJ2-1; TRBD2 might be the D (6 bases). The receptor comes from an adult in good health. The material sequenced was peripheral blood, taken on day 0 of AZD1222 vaccination. CDR3 coding DNA: TGCGCCAGCAGCTTGCATCCGGGAGACACCTACAATGAGCAGTTCTTC. This translates into CASSLHPGDTYNEQFF. The full variable domain, with the rest looked up from reference TRBV5-1 and TRBJ2-1, is KAGVTQTPRYLIKTRGQQVTLSCSPISGHRSVSWYQQTPGQGLQFLFEYFSETQRNKGNFPGRFSGRQFSNSRSEMNVSTLELGDSALYLCASSLHPGDTYNEQFFGPGTRLTVL.